This T cell receptor (beta chain) was profiled in a study of post-analysis software for immune sequencing data. Overall study findings and caveats: About 5 TRBV segments appeared more often in patients than in controls, and TRBV5-6, TRBV5-1 and TRBV20-1 were among these.

This clonotype appeared a few times. Its antigen is undetermined. The library was made from cDNA and included unique molecular identifiers. Using its own MiXCR run on the PCR reads, TCRdb lists one record per CDR3 protein. There are approximately 460,000 distinct CDR3 sequences in the sample; over 35% occur only once, and about 12% lies in the top ten. Trimming removed 4 bases from V and 10 bases from J, with 11 bases in between. This CDR3 region has 11 residues. Germline-derived CDR1 and CDR2 are GTSNPN and SVGIG (reference sequence). This chain connects TRBV30 to TRBJ2-1, with TRBD1 as a possible D gene (6 bases). The specimen sequenced was blood. The receptor's source is a girl between 10 and 17 years old with multiple sclerosis. This CDR3 is CAWNREGEQFF. For the CDR3, the DNA is TGTGCCTGGAACAGGGAAGGGGAGCAGTTCTTC.